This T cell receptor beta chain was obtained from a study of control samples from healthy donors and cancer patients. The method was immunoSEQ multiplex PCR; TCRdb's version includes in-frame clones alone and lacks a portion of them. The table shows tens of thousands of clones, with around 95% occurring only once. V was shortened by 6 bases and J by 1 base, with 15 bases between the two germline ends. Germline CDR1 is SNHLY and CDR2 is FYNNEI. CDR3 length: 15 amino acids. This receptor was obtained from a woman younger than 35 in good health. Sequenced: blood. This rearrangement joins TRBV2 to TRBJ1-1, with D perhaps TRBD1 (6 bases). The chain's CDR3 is CASRPSWTENTEAFF. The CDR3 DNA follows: TGTGCCAGCAGGCCTTCTTGGACAGAGAACACTGAAGCTTTCTTT.